The sequence of this TCR beta chain was determined in a study of cytomegalovirus exposure and HLA in healthy donors. General study findings and limits: V- and J-gene trimming in TCR beta was tied to a missense DCLRE1C variant by an analysis performed later. In an earlier analysis, in approximately 570 donors, most V segments appeared productive either ~90% or ~30% of the time. Sequencing likely generated an artifact that appeared as a cluster of highly shared sequence variants.

Comments on this clone: Its antigen is undetermined.

PCR was performed using 60 Vbeta and 13 Jbeta primers. Here immunoSEQ multiplex PCR was the method, and the copy in TCRdb shows in-frame clones only, minus some. Among around 150,000 clones listed, roughly 78% were seen once. Germline V CDR1 and CDR2: SEHNR, FQNEAQ (reference sequence). The CDR3 runs to 16 residues. V lost 5 bases to trimming and J lost 1 base; unmatched junction nucleotides: 5. The source is a man in his forties in good health and CMV-seropositive. V gene TRBV7-9 combines with J gene TRBJ2-5, with TRBD2 identical over 12 bases. Material: PBMCs. The CDR3 protein is CASSPRLAGVQETQYF. DNA for the CDR3: TGTGCCAGCAGCCCTCGACTAGCGGGAGTCCAAGAGACCCAGTACTTC.